The clone carrying this T cell receptor beta chain was detected ten times or more. The target antigen is unknown. Libraries of TCR beta came from iRepertoire HTBI primers plus Arm-PCR of CDR3 regions. TCRdb re-called the multiplex PCR reads with MiXCR, one entry per CDR3 protein. The sample shows about 320,000 distinct CDR3 sequences, more than 15% of them seen only once. The time point is: newly diagnosed GD, antithyroid drugs for less than 3 months. Following extraction of RNA from PBMCs, that RNA was used to make the TCR library. The data are from a study of regulatory T cells in long-lasting Graves disease. General study points: In persistent patients, shared public clonotypes (more than 2,500) outnumbered those in new patients (nearly 1,000).

The germline V gene has CDR1 MDHEN and CDR2 SYDVKM. The CDR3 runs 16 residues. V lost 5 bases to trimming and J lost 2 bases, with 15 bases between them. Sequencing used peripheral blood mononuclear cells (PBMCs), obtained at new diagnosis, from a patient treated with antithyroid drugs. The chain combines TRBV28 with TRBJ2-2, with unresolved D. The sequence was obtained from a female donor with Graves disease. This CDR3 is CASSQPGPQNTGELFF. The DNA for the CDR3 is TGTGCCAGCAGTCAACCCGGGCCACAAAACACCGGGGAGCTGTTTTTT.